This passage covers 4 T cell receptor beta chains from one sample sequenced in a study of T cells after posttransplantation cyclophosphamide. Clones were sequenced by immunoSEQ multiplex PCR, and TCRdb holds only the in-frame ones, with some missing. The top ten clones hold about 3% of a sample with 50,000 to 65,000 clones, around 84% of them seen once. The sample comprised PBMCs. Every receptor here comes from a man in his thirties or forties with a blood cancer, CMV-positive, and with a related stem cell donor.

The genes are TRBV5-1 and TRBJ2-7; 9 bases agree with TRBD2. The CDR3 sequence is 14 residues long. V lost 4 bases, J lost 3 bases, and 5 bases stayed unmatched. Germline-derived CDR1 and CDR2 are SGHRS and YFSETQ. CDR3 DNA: TGCGCCAGCAGCCCGGCAGCGGGAGGCTACGAGCAGTACTTC. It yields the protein CASSPAAGGYEQYF. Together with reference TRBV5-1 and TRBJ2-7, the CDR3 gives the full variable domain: KAGVTQTPRYLIKTRGQQVTLSCSPISGHRSVSWYQQTPGQGLQFLFEYFSETQRNKGNFPGRFSGRQFSNSRSEMNVSTLELGDSALYLCASSPAAGGYEQYFGPGTRLTVT.

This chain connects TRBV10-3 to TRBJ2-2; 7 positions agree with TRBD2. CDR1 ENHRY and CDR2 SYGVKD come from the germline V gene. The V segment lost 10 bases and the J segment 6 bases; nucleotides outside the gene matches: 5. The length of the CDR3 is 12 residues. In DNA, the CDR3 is TGTGCCACGGGGGGTTCTTCCGGGGAGCTGTTTTTT. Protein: CATGGSSGELFF.

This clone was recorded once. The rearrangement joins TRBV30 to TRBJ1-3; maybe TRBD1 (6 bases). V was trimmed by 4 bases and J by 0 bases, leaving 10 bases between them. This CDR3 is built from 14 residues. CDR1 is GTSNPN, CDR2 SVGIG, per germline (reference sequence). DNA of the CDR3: TGTGCCTGGAAAACAGGGCTCTCTGGAAACACCATATATTTT. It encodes CAWKTGLSGNTIYF.

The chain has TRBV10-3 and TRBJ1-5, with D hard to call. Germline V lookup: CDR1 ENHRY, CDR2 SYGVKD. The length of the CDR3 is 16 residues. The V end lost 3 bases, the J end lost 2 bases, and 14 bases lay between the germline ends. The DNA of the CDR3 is TGTGCCATCAGTGACGGGAGGGAGGGCGGCAATCAGCCCCAGCATTTT. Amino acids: CAISDGREGGNQPQHF.